This T cell receptor beta chain derives from a study of control samples from healthy donors and cancer patients. The table lists this clone with a few counts. In the same sample, other DNA sequences code for this CDR3. Trimming pared 6 bases from V and 6 bases from J, leaving 17 bases between. The germline V gene encodes CDR1 SNHLY and CDR2 FYNNEI. There are 14 residues in the CDR3. Here immunoSEQ multiplex PCR was the method, and the copy in TCRdb shows in-frame clones only, minus some. The data hold 150,000 to 200,000 clones, with roughly 89% observed a single time. The chain uses TRBV2 and TRBJ1-1, with D hard to call. Material for sequencing was blood. The source of this sequence is a man younger than 45 in good health. The CDR3 loop is CASRTGLGLPEAFF. The CDR3 bases are TGTGCCAGCAGAACGGGGTTGGGTTTGCCTGAAGCTTTCTTT.